The table lists the clone carrying this T cell receptor beta chain with many counts. The target antigen is unknown. The data originate from a study of T cells in Graves' hyperthyroidism and ophthalmopathy. Turning to the study itself: Peripheral blood was secured at the point of initial diagnosis, before any treatment.

Whole-study results and caveats: The blood repertoire included most of the expanded thyroid clonotypes above 0.001.

Germline CDR1 and CDR2: SGHTA and FQGNSA. V lost 3 bases to trimming and J lost 4 bases; unmatched junction nucleotides: 2. The CDR3 has 14 residues. There were TCR beta CDR3 regions amplified from RNA transcripts. During a first-round RT-PCR of the TCR CDR3, the HTBI primer set was used. From the multiplex PCR reads, TCRdb called clonotypes with MiXCR, one entry per CDR3 protein. The sample comprises about 290,000 distinct CDR3 sequences, around 19% of which are singletons, and about 35% rests with the top ten. Diagnoses were made from clinical symptoms, serum measures (thyroxine and TRAb), thyroid ultrasound and orbital computed tomography.

The V call is TRBV7-2, the J call TRBJ2-1, with TRBD1 matching over 8 bases. The receptor comes from a man in his forties or fifties with Graves' ophthalmopathy. The sequenced material came from blood. The CDR3 loop reads CASSLGQVYNEQFF. DNA for the CDR3: TGTGCCAGCAGCTTGGGACAGGTGTACAATGAGCAGTTCTTC.